Below, 30 T cell receptor beta chains from the same sample are listed, as sequenced in a study of blood T cell repertoires in COVID-19. The protocol was immunoSEQ multiplex PCR, while the TCRdb copy is restricted to in-frame clones and leaves out a portion. The sample has around 340,000 clones; 65% to 85% are singletons. The sequencing input was peripheral blood. Receptors were obtained from a man aged 30-40 years with active or convalescent COVID-19.

Worth noting for this clone: The junction and the germline gene differ at one end; a read error may be behind it. The chain joins TRBV7-8 to TRBJ2-1; 9 bases line up with TRBD2. Germline V lookup: CDR1 SGHVS, CDR2 FQNEAQ. The CDR3 runs 15 residues. CDR3 region: CASSQEAGGYNERFF. The CDR3 DNA follows: TGTGCCAGCAGCCAGGAAGCGGGGGGCTACAATGAGCGGTTCTTC.

This chain links TRBV18 with TRBJ1-5, with 7 bases identical to TRBD1. Germline-derived CDR1 and CDR2 are KGHSH and LQKENI. The junction had 6 bases not matched to a gene; V was cut back by 3 bases and J by 7 bases. The CDR3 loop spans 14 amino acids. The CDR3 spells CASSPSQGEQPQHF. For the CDR3, the DNA is TGTGCCAGCTCACCGTCTCAGGGGGAACAGCCCCAGCATTTT. Drawing the rest from reference TRBV18 and TRBJ1-5, the complete variable domain is NAGVMQNPRHLVRRRGQEARLRCSPMKGHSHVYWYRQLPEEGLKFMVYLQKENIIDESGMPKERFSAEFPKEGPSILRIQQVVRGDSAAYFCASSPSQGEQPQHFGDGTRLSIL.

The gene calls are TRBV9 and TRBJ2-1, with 7 nucleotides matching TRBD1. This CDR3 is built from 14 residues. CDR1 and CDR2 (germline): SGDLS, YYNGEE. V was clipped by 3 bases and J by 8 bases; unmatched bases: 8. CDR3 residues: CASSARTGEHEQFF. CDR3 coding DNA: TGTGCCAGCAGCGCACGGACAGGAGAACATGAGCAGTTCTTC.

Here the CDR3 DNA reads TGTGCCAGCAGCCTCCACTTAGCGAACCAAGAGACCCAGTACTTC. Translating gives CASSLHLANQETQYF. The V and J genes are TRBV14 and TRBJ2-5, with a possible D match to TRBD2 (5 bases). With 4 bases removed from V and 0 bases from J, the gap between germline ends came to 12 bases. Germline V lookup: CDR1 SGHDN, CDR2 FVKESK. The CDR3 is made up of 15 amino acids.

The chain recombines TRBV7-2 with TRBJ2-2; 7 bases are shared with TRBD1. Germline assignment: CDR1 SGHTA and CDR2 FQGNSA. This CDR3 has 14 residues. Trimming cost V 7 bases and J 5 bases; bases outside gene matches: 7. The CDR3 sequence: CASTARQGTGELFF. Here the CDR3 DNA reads TGTGCCAGCACCGCGAGACAGGGAACCGGGGAGCTGTTTTTT.

CDR3 loop: CASSLARTSGYEQFF. The CDR3 nucleotides read TGTGCCAGCAGCTTGGCCAGGACTAGCGGGTATGAGCAGTTCTTC. The chain employs TRBV7-2 and TRBJ2-1, with 11 bases lining up with TRBD2. V trimming: 3 bases; J trimming: 8 bases; junction bases outside the gene matches: 6. This CDR3 is 15 amino acids long. Germline V gene data show CDR1 as SGHTA and CDR2 as FQGNSA. The whole variable domain, filled in from reference TRBV7-2 and TRBJ2-1, reads GAGVSQSPSNKVTEKGKDVELRCDPISGHTALYWYRQSLGQGLEFLIYFQGNSAPDKSGLPSDRFSAERTGGSVSTLTIQRTQQEDSAVYLCASSLARTSGYEQFFGPGTRLTVL.

V gene TRBV6-6 combines with J gene TRBJ2-1, with 7 bases identical to TRBD2. Germline V gene data show CDR1 as MNHNY and CDR2 as SVGAGI (reference sequence). V lost 0 bases, J lost 3 bases, and 5 bases stayed unmatched. This CDR3 region has 16 residues. The CDR3 loop is CASSYSPASGYNEQFF. The DNA for the CDR3 is TGTGCCAGCAGTTACTCCCCGGCTAGCGGCTACAATGAGCAGTTCTTC.

The chain uses TRBV19 and TRBJ1-4; D unresolved. Germline assignment: CDR1 LNHDA and CDR2 SQIVND (reference sequence). This CDR3 contains 10 residues. The ends were cut back, 6 bases at V and 8 bases at J, with 4 bases in the middle. The CDR3 here is CASRQEKLFF. In DNA, the CDR3 is TGTGCCAGTAGGCAGGAAAAACTGTTTTTT.

V usage is TRBV4-2 and J usage is TRBJ1-4; no definite D call. Germline V lookup: CDR1 LGHNA, CDR2 YNFKEQ. Trimming removed 0 bases from V and 8 bases from J, with 16 bases in between. This CDR3 has 16 residues. CDR3 DNA sequence: TGTGCCAGCAGCCAAGAATTCAGAGCGGGCCTCGAAAAACTGTTTTTT. It translates to CASSQEFRAGLEKLFF.

V and J are TRBV5-1 and TRBJ2-1, with D tentatively TRBD1 (5 bases). The CDR3 is 12 residues long. Deletions cut 4 bases from V and 11 bases from J, with 13 bases between. Germline CDR1 and CDR2: SGHRS and YFSETQ. CDR3 sequence: CASSPWGRQQFF. The CDR3 DNA follows: TGCGCCAGCAGCCCGTGGGGCCGGCAGCAGTTCTTC.

The V call is TRBV19, the J call TRBJ1-6; 7 bases agree with TRBD1. From germline, CDR1 is LNHDA and CDR2 SQIVND (reference sequence). This CDR3 contains 15 residues. V was clipped by 5 bases and J by 9 bases; unmatched bases: 10. CDR3 sequence (DNA): TGTGCCAGTAGTGCTTCGACAGGGAGTTTTTCACCCCTCCACTTT. Translated: CASSASTGSFSPLHF.

This chain connects TRBV19 to TRBJ1-2; D unclear. The CDR3 is 13 residues long. Trimming took 6 bases from V and 7 from J, leaving 15 bases between them. Germline V gene data show CDR1 as LNHDA and CDR2 as SQIVND (reference sequence). CDR3 coding DNA: TGTGCCAGTAGCCATTCTCTACGTCCTGGCTACACCTTC. This gives the protein CASSHSLRPGYTF. Full variable domain (remainder filled in from reference TRBV19 and TRBJ1-2): DGGITQSPKYLFRKEGQNVTLSCEQNLNHDAMYWYRQDPGQGLRLIYYSQIVNDFQKGDIAEGYSVSREKKESFPLTVTSAQKNPTAFYLCASSHSLRPGYTFGSGTRLTVV.

The V and J genes are TRBV7-3 and TRBJ1-1, with a possible D match to TRBD1 (6 bases). The CDR3 consists of 15 residues. Germline V CDR1 and CDR2: SGHTA, FQGTGA. V was shortened by 3 bases and J by 2 bases, with 13 bases between the two germline ends. The CDR3 reads CASSFSGTPNTEAFF. The CDR3 region has the DNA TGTGCCAGCAGCTTCTCCGGGACACCAAACACTGAAGCTTTCTTT.

J is TRBJ2-3 and V is TRBV29-1; 7 bases agree with TRBD2. The germline gives CDR1 SQVTM, CDR2 ANQGSEA. This CDR3 contains 14 residues. Losses at the gene ends were 8 bases for V and 1 base for J; bases not matched to a gene: 9. CDR3 residues: CSSGTPGGTDTQYF. For the CDR3, the DNA is TGCAGCAGCGGGACGCCGGGGGGCACAGATACGCAGTATTTT.

The chain combines TRBV6-2 or TRBV6-3 with TRBJ1-2, with a tentative D call TRBD1 (5 bases). Germline CDR1 MNHEY, CDR2 SVGEGT. This CDR3 is 11 amino acids long. V was shortened by 4 bases and J by 9 bases, with 9 bases between the two germline ends. CDR3 coding DNA: TGTGCCAGCAGTTCGGGGGGTCGCTACACCTTC. The encoded protein is CASSSGGRYTF.

For this clone: This CDR3 is also generated by other DNA sequences in the sample. V is TRBV30 and J is TRBJ1-2; 8 bases fit TRBD1. CDR1 is GTSNPN, CDR2 SVGIG, per germline (reference sequence). V gave up 0 bases and J gave up 4 bases; unmatched junction bases: 1. The length of the CDR3 is 13 residues. CDR3 DNA: TGTGCCTGGAGTGTCGGACAGGGCTATGGCTACACCTTC. It codes for CAWSVGQGYGYTF.

The sample holds a few counts of this clone. The genes are TRBV12-3 or TRBV12-4 and TRBJ1-1, with TRBD1 identical over 7 bases. The length of the CDR3 is 11 residues. Trimming cost V 6 bases and J 11 bases; bases outside gene matches: 6. The CDR3 region has the DNA TGTGCCAGCAGCCTAGGGGGCGCGGCTTTCTTT. It is translated as CASSLGGAAFF.

The chain couples TRBV11-1 to TRBJ1-1, with TRBD1 matching over 9 bases. Germline V CDR1 and CDR2: SGHAT, FQDESV (reference sequence). This CDR3 has 14 amino acids. J was trimmed by 5 bases and V by 5 bases; bases with no gene match: 6. In DNA form, the CDR3 reads TGTGCCAGCAGCCCGGGACAGGGCTCGACTGAAGCTTTCTTT. Its protein product is CASSPGQGSTEAFF.

This clone was counted between two and nine times. The chain couples TRBV24-1 to TRBJ2-1; 8 bases fit TRBD1. V trimming: 3 bases; J trimming: 1 base; junction bases outside the gene matches: 4. CDR1 KGHDR and CDR2 SFDVKD come from the germline V gene. CDR3 size: 16 residues. The CDR3 DNA reads TGTGCCACCAGTGATCCGGGACAGGAGTCCTACAATGAGCAGTTCTTC. This translates into CATSDPGQESYNEQFF.

This chain joins TRBV3-1 (or the pseudogene TRBV3-2) and TRBJ2-7; D is unresolved. Per the germline V gene, CDR1 is LGHDT and CDR2 is YNNKEL (reference sequence). The CDR3 covers 13 residues. V lost 1 base and J 4 bases, leaving 8 bases between the germline ends. This chain's CDR3 is CASSQGSGYEQYF. CDR3 nucleotide sequence: TGTGCCAGCAGCCAAGGGTCCGGGTACGAGCAGTACTTC.

The V and J genes are TRBV28 and TRBJ1-2, with D possibly TRBD1 on 6 matching bases. The germline V gene has CDR1 MDHEN and CDR2 SYDVKM. This CDR3 spans 14 amino acids. The ends were cut back, 4 bases at V and 4 bases at J, with 13 bases in the middle. The CDR3 DNA reads as TGTGCCAGCAGTTCACAGGGCCCCATCTATGGCTACACCTTC. It specifies CASSSQGPIYGYTF.

The V call is TRBV29-1, the J call TRBJ2-2, with 7 positions matching TRBD2. From germline, CDR1 is SQVTM and CDR2 ANQGSEA. V gave up 5 bases and J gave up 0 bases; unmatched junction bases: 9. The CDR3 totals 16 residues. CDR3 DNA: TGCAGCGTTAGGGGCGGCGGGAGATCGAACACCGGGGAGCTGTTTTTT. It encodes CSVRGGGRSNTGELFF.

The chain recombines TRBV19 with TRBJ2-5; D perhaps matches TRBD1 (5 bases). Germline assignment: CDR1 LNHDA and CDR2 SQIVND (reference sequence). The CDR3 has 14 amino acids. Trimming pared 3 bases from V and 4 bases from J, leaving 12 bases between. In nucleotides, the CDR3 is TGTGCCAGTAGTATGGTGTGGGGCGGAGAGACCCAGTACTTC. This encodes CASSMVWGGETQYF.

The rearrangement uses TRBV5-1 and TRBJ1-6, with D maybe TRBD1 (5 bases). This CDR3 region has 15 residues. Germline values: CDR1 SGHRS, CDR2 YFSETQ. V was cut by 3 bases and J by 7 bases, with 14 bases left in between. The DNA for the CDR3 is TGCGCCAGCAGCTCAGACACAGGACGGAATTCACCCCTCCACTTT. It translates to CASSSDTGRNSPLHF. Looking up the rest from reference TRBV5-1 and TRBJ1-6 gives the full variable domain: KAGVTQTPRYLIKTRGQQVTLSCSPISGHRSVSWYQQTPGQGLQFLFEYFSETQRNKGNFPGRFSGRQFSNSRSEMNVSTLELGDSALYLCASSSDTGRNSPLHFGNGTRLTVT.

This chain links TRBV7-2 with TRBJ1-1; 8 bases match TRBD1. The ends lost 6 bases at V and 1 base at J; junction bases unmatched: 10. The CDR3 covers 16 residues. Germline CDR1 SGHTA, CDR2 FQGNSA. CDR3 region: CASRPSWDRQNTEAFF. CDR3 sequence (DNA): TGTGCCAGCAGGCCTAGTTGGGACAGGCAGAACACTGAAGCTTTCTTT.

The V call is TRBV5-1, the J call TRBJ2-1; possible D gene TRBD2, 5 bases. This CDR3 spans 16 amino acids. Germline CDR1 reads SGHRS; CDR2 reads YFSETQ. Trimming removed 4 bases from V and 1 base from J, with 15 bases in between. The CDR3 sequence: CASSAGVGGSYNEQFF. In nucleotides, the CDR3 is TGCGCCAGCAGCGCCGGGGTCGGCGGGTCCTACAATGAGCAGTTCTTC. The full variable domain, in which reference TRBV5-1 and TRBJ2-1 provide the parts outside the CDR3, is KAGVTQTPRYLIKTRGQQVTLSCSPISGHRSVSWYQQTPGQGLQFLFEYFSETQRNKGNFPGRFSGRQFSNSRSEMNVSTLELGDSALYLCASSAGVGGSYNEQFFGPGTRLTVL.

V gene TRBV29-1 combines with J gene TRBJ1-2; 7 bases fit TRBD1. The CDR3 has 12 amino acids. Germline V gene lookup returns CDR1 SQVTM and CDR2 ANQGSEA. Trimming removed 5 bases from V and 4 bases from J; junction bases left unmatched: 4. Here the CDR3 reads CSVLDRSYGYTF. Here the CDR3 DNA reads TGCAGCGTTCTGGACAGGAGCTATGGCTACACCTTC.

The chain joins TRBV7-3 to TRBJ2-1; TRBD2 matches 9 bases. The germline CDR1 and CDR2 sequences are SGHTA and FQGTGA. V was pared by 1 base and J by 7 bases, with 11 bases of the junction left unmatched. The CDR3 has 17 amino acids. This chain's CDR3 is CASSLKGSGRLENEQFF. CDR3 DNA: TGTGCCAGCAGCTTAAAGGGAAGCGGGAGGTTGGAGAATGAGCAGTTCTTC. The variable domain in full, completed from reference TRBV7-3 and TRBJ2-1, reads GAGVSQTPSNKVTEKGKYVELRCDPISGHTALYWYRQSLGQGPEFLIYFQGTGAADDSGLPNDRFFAVRPEGSVSTLKIQRTERGDSAVYLCASSLKGSGRLENEQFFGPGTRLTVL.

In its sample, this clone was seen once. The chain has TRBV12-3 or TRBV12-4 and TRBJ2-1; 7 bases fit TRBD1. This CDR3 comprises 12 residues. Trimming took 5 bases from V and 16 from J; bases not matched to a gene: 11. CDR3 region: CASSPTGTASFF. CDR3 nucleotides: TGTGCCAGCAGTCCGACAGGGACGGCAAGTTTCTTC.

A single count supports this clone. This chain joins TRBV15 and TRBJ2-3; D not resolved. In germline, CDR1 is LNHNV, CDR2 YYDKDF (reference sequence). Between the trimmed V and J ends, which lost 5 bases and 2 bases, there was a span of 5 bases. The CDR3 is 12 amino acids. The CDR3 loop is CATSEYTDTQYF. The CDR3 DNA follows: TGTGCCACCAGCGAGTACACAGATACGCAGTATTTT.